These 18 T cell receptor beta chains were sequenced from one sample in a study of radiation and T cells in renal cell carcinoma. Specified time point: blood 4 weeks post-SBRT, at nephrectomy. Treatment here: 15 Gy SBRT to primary tumor, nephrectomy 4 weeks later. Only in-frame clones appear in the TCRdb table, and some are missing; sequencing was by immunoSEQ multiplex PCR. This table has 150,000 to 200,000 clones, around 89% appearing once. The sample here was blood, taken from a patient whose treatment included radiotherapy and nephrectomy. All receptors derive from a woman aged 50 to 60 with renal cell carcinoma.

The genes are TRBV29-1 and TRBJ1-2; TRBD1 matches 11 bases. Germline trimming cut 4 bases from V and 6 bases from J; bases unmatched to any gene: 7. CDR1 and CDR2 (germline): SQVTM, ANQGSEA. The CDR3 runs to 14 residues. The chain's CDR3 is CSVALGQGVDGYTF. In DNA, the CDR3 is TGCAGCGTTGCCCTGGGACAGGGGGTGGATGGCTACACCTTC.

V is TRBV5-7 and J is TRBJ1-3; D not certain. TRBV5-7 is given ORF status, its function remaining uncertain. The CDR3 spans 15 residues. V lost 2 bases to trimming and J lost 0 bases, with 9 bases between them. The CDR3 nucleotides are TGTGCCAGCAGCTTTCCCCGTTACTCTGGAAACACCATATATTTT. Translating it yields CASSFPRYSGNTIYF.

This chain uses TRBV13 with TRBJ2-5; 9 bases align to TRBD2. This CDR3 region has 15 residues. Germline loops: CDR1 PRHDT, CDR2 FYEKMQ (reference sequence). Trimming at V came to 2 bases and at J to 6 bases, leaving 7 bases not matched to a gene. The CDR3 region has the DNA TGTGCCAGCAGCTTAAGGCGGGGGGGCATGAAGACCCAGTACTTC. Translation gives CASSLRRGGMKTQYF.

The rearrangement joins TRBV7-2 to TRBJ2-6; D is unclear. Germline CDR1 SGHTA, CDR2 FQGNSA. The germline V and J ends were trimmed by 5 bases and 0 bases, with 11 bases remaining between them. The CDR3 is 16 residues long. The CDR3 bases are TGTGCCAGCAGCACTCCAGCAAACTCTGGGGCCAACGTCCTGACTTTC. As protein: CASSTPANSGANVLTF.

The chain links TRBV11-3 to TRBJ2-1; D not resolved. Germline-derived CDR1 and CDR2 are SGHNT and YENEEA. This CDR3 region has 14 residues. V lost 1 base and J lost 5, with 9 bases in between. CDR3 protein: CASSLAGPNNEQFF. The CDR3 nucleotides are TGTGCCAGCAGCTTAGCGGGCCCGAACAATGAGCAGTTCTTC. The full variable domain, its missing parts supplied by reference TRBV11-3 and TRBJ2-1, is EAGVVQSPRYKIIEKKQPVAFWCNPISGHNTLYWYLQNLGQGPELLIRYENEEAVDDSQLPKDRFSAERLKGVDSTLKIQPAELGDSAVYLCASSLAGPNNEQFFGPGTRLTVL.

This clone was detected only a few times. The genes are TRBV13 and TRBJ1-2; D is uncertain. Trimming left V 2 bases short and J 2 bases short, with 18 bases between. This CDR3 is 17 amino acids long. Germline-derived CDR1 and CDR2 are PRHDT and FYEKMQ (reference sequence). The CDR3 DNA reads as TGTGCCAGCAGCTTATTCCAAGGCCAACCGACGAACTATGGCTACACCTTC. Encoded protein: CASSLFQGQPTNYGYTF.

The chain recombines TRBV7-2 with TRBJ2-3; 12 nucleotides line up with TRBD2. CDR3 size: 18 residues. Trimming cost V 5 bases and J 2 bases; bases outside gene matches: 11. Germline V gives CDR1 SGHTA, CDR2 FQGNSA. The CDR3 region has the DNA TGTGCCAGCAGCCCCGGGACTAGCGGGTCCAGGTCCACAGATACGCAGTATTTT. Residues: CASSPGTSGSRSTDTQYF. The entire variable domain, with the rest obtained from reference TRBV7-2 and TRBJ2-3, is as follows: GAGVSQSPSNKVTEKGKDVELRCDPISGHTALYWYRQSLGQGLEFLIYFQGNSAPDKSGLPSDRFSAERTGGSVSTLTIQRTQQEDSAVYLCASSPGTSGSRSTDTQYFGPGTRLTVL.

The chain combines TRBV19 with TRBJ2-7, with no clear D. Germline CDR1 and CDR2: LNHDA and SQIVND (reference sequence). The V end was cut by 1 base, the J end by 0 bases, with 10 bases between. The CDR3 consists of 15 residues. Written as DNA, the CDR3 is TGTGCCAGTAGTATAGCCGAAACCAACTCCTACGAGCAGTACTTC. It encodes CASSIAETNSYEQYF.

The genes are TRBV5-1 and TRBJ2-3, with D uncertain. CDR1 SGHRS and CDR2 YFSETQ come from the germline V gene. The CDR3 is 15 residues long. Trimming took off 0 bases at V and 1 base at J, with 9 bases between the two ends. Here the CDR3 DNA reads TGCGCCAGCAGCTTGGAGTTGATCCGCACAGATACGCAGTATTTT. It encodes CASSLELIRTDTQYF.

In DNA form, the CDR3 reads TGTGCCAGTAGGGCATGGGTGAGCAATCAGCCCCAGCATTTT. Translating it yields CASRAWVSNQPQHF. The chain links TRBV19 to TRBJ1-5, with unresolved D. V shed 6 bases and J shed 1 base, with 10 bases lying between them. Germline CDR1 reads LNHDA; CDR2 reads SQIVND (reference sequence). The CDR3 loop spans 14 amino acids.

The sample holds one count of this clone. This chain connects TRBV7-8 to TRBJ1-1, with 7 bases lining up with TRBD1. Trimming removed 5 bases from V and 0 bases from J; junction bases left unmatched: 6. Germline V lookup: CDR1 SGHVS, CDR2 FQNEAQ. The CDR3 loop spans 15 amino acids. This CDR3 reads CASSPLQGMNTEAFF. CDR3 sequence (DNA): TGTGCCAGCAGCCCCCTACAGGGGATGAACACTGAAGCTTTCTTT.

The V call is TRBV5-1, the J call TRBJ2-5, with TRBD2 identical over 7 bases. V was clipped by 0 bases and J by 0 bases; unmatched bases: 5. The V gene's germline CDR1 is SGHRS and CDR2 YFSETQ. This CDR3 region has 16 residues. CDR3 amino acids: CASSLAVSGYQETQYF. The CDR3 DNA is TGCGCCAGCAGCTTGGCCGTTAGCGGGTACCAAGAGACCCAGTACTTC.

This sequence joins TRBV7-9 and TRBJ2-1; 10 nucleotides match TRBD1. The CDR3 spans 16 residues. The germline gives CDR1 SEHNR, CDR2 FQNEAQ (reference sequence). V dropped 5 bases and J dropped 5; count of bases not matched to a gene: 9. This CDR3 reads CASSGRDRGTNNEQFF. Here the CDR3 DNA reads TGTGCCAGCAGCGGCCGGGACAGGGGAACCAACAATGAGCAGTTCTTC.

This rearrangement joins TRBV19 to TRBJ1-2; 8 bases match TRBD1. The CDR3 length is 15 residues. The V and J ends lost 10 bases and 7 bases, in that order; junction bases with no gene match: 17. CDR1 and CDR2 (germline): LNHDA, SQIVND (reference sequence). The CDR3 DNA reads as TGTGCCACCCTCCAACTCGACAGGGGAAAAAGTGGCTACACCTTC. As protein: CATLQLDRGKSGYTF.

The chain has TRBV11-3 and TRBJ2-3; 13 positions match TRBD2. The CDR3 is 18 amino acids. J was trimmed by 4 bases and V by 4 bases; bases with no gene match: 11. The germline CDR1 and CDR2 sequences are SGHNT and YENEEA. The chain's CDR3 is CASSSTYTSGGAADTQYF. The CDR3 nucleotides are TGTGCCAGCAGCTCCACATATACTAGCGGGGGGGCAGCAGATACGCAGTATTTT.

The rearrangement uses TRBV30 and TRBJ1-3; no clear D gene. Germline V gene data show CDR1 as GTSNPN and CDR2 as SVGIG (reference sequence). The CDR3 is made up of 13 amino acids. V was pared by 3 bases and J by 3 bases, with 9 bases between. The CDR3 is CAWRGVFGNTIYF. The DNA of the CDR3 is TGTGCCTGGAGAGGTGTTTTTGGAAACACCATATATTTT. The full variable domain, rest sourced from reference TRBV30 and TRBJ1-3, is SQTIHQWPATLVQPVGSPLSLECTVEGTSNPNLYWYRQAAGRGLQLLFYSVGIGQISSEVPQNLSASRPQDRQFILSSKKLLLSDSGFYLCAWRGVFGNTIYFGEGSWLTVV.

The chain joins TRBV6-1 to TRBJ2-5; 7 bases are shared with TRBD2. This CDR3 is 14 amino acids long. Germline CDR1 is MNHNS and CDR2 is SASEGT. V was clipped by 3 bases and J by 2 bases; unmatched bases: 3. Written as DNA, the CDR3 is TGTGCCAGCAGTGATGAGGGAGGGCAAGAGACCCAGTACTTC. Residues: CASSDEGGQETQYF.

The CDR3 DNA follows: TGTGCCAGTAGTATTGGGGCCCCGCGGCGGGTGGATAGCAATCAGCCCCAGCATTTT. Its protein product is CASSIGAPRRVDSNQPQHF. The rearrangement links TRBV19 to TRBJ1-5; D perhaps matches TRBD1 (5 bases). Trimming shortened V by 3 bases and J by 0 bases, and 21 bases separated the two germline ends. CDR3 length equals 19 residues. The germline gives CDR1 LNHDA, CDR2 SQIVND (reference sequence).